This T cell receptor (beta chain) is from a study of blood T cell repertoires in COVID-19. Overall study: Researchers got acute and convalescent COVID-19 samples from the United States, Italy and Spain. PBMCs, B-cell-depleted T cells, or T cells provided the cDNA or gDNA that made up the material.

Original handling: Reference gene primer amplification gave estimated nucleated cell counts. TCRdb's table, derived via immunoSEQ multiplex PCR, lists solely in-frame clones and lacks some. V and J calls and clone size are copied from that table; D and trimming were computed from the DNA. The repertoire holds fewer than 100,000 clones, with 90% to 95% as singletons. The CDR3 extends over 15 amino acids. V was clipped by 4 bases and J by 8 bases; unmatched bases: 10. Germline V gene sequence: CDR1 MGHRA, CDR2 YSYEKL. The sequencing sample was made of peripheral blood. The clonotype comes from a woman aged 45-65 years in a cohort sampled during active COVID-19. This chain joins TRBV4-1 and TRBJ1-4; 7 bases line up with TRBD1. The DNA of the CDR3 is TGCGCCAGCAGCCGCACTACAGGGGATGAGGAAAAACTGTTTTTT. It specifies CASSRTTGDEEKLFF.